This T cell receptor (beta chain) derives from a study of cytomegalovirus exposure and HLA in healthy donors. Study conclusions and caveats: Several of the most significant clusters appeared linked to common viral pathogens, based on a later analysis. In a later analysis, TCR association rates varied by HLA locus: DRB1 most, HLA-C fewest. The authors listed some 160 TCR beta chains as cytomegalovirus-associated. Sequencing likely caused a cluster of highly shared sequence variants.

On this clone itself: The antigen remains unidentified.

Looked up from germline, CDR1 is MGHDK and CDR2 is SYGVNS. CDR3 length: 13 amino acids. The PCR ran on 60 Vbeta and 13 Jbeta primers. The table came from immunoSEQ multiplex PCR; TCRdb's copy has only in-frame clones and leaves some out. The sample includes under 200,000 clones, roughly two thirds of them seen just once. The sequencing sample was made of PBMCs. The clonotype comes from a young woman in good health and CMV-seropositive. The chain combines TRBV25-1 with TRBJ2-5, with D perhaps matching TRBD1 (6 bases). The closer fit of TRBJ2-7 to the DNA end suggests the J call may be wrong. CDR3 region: CASSVQGLYEQYF. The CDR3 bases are TGTGCCAGCAGTGTTCAGGGGTTGTACGAGCAGTACTTC.